Presented here are 29 T cell receptor beta chains from one specimen sequenced in a study of blood T cells in healthy people across ages. The use of a sample-barcoded 5' primer and a J-beta primer mix characterized a second PCR of about 7 to 12 cycles. TCRdb redid the calling of the 5' RACE reads with MiXCR, one entry per CDR3 protein. This table holds about 730,000 distinct CDR3 sequences, approximately 43% found once. The sequenced sample consisted of blood. The receptors shown here come from a woman aged 55-70 years in good health.

This sequence joins TRBV11-3 and TRBJ1-1, with D perhaps matching TRBD1 (5 bases). CDR3 length: 16 amino acids. V dropped 5 bases and J dropped 7 bases, with 23 bases sitting between them. Germline CDR1 reads SGHNT; CDR2 reads YENEEA. CDR3 loop: CASSEDGRAGNDEAFF. The DNA for the CDR3 is TGTGCCAGCAGCGAAGACGGCAGGGCAGGGAACGATGAAGCTTTCTTT.

This clonotype was detected a few times. This sequence joins TRBV6-5 and TRBJ2-7; D is unresolved. V lost 0 bases, J lost 6 bases, and 6 bases lay in between. The CDR3 is 12 amino acids. CDR1 and CDR2 (germline): MNHEY, SVGAGI. The CDR3 loop reads CASSYSPCEQYF. CDR3 DNA sequence: TGTGCCAGCAGTTACTCGCCTTGCGAGCAGTACTTC.

This clonotype was detected only a few times. The rearrangement joins TRBV4-3 to TRBJ2-7; D unclear. Germline V gives CDR1 LGHNA, CDR2 YSLEER. Trimming pared 0 bases from V and 4 bases from J, leaving 10 bases between. The CDR3 spans 14 residues. The CDR3 coding sequence is TGCGCCAGCAGCCAAGATCGAAGCCAGTACGAGCAGTACTTC. Translation gives CASSQDRSQYEQYF.

This clonotype was recorded at least ten times. DNA for the CDR3: TGTGCCAGCAGTCCCCCCCAGGCGGGAGGGCTTGAGACCCAGTACTTC. Protein product: CASSPPQAGGLETQYF. The chain links TRBV28 to TRBJ2-5; 9 positions match TRBD2. The CDR3 runs to 16 residues. Germline V lookup: CDR1 MDHEN, CDR2 SYDVKM. V lost 5 bases and J lost 5; bases outside the gene matches: 12.

Concerning this clonotype: Just one base apart from a much larger clone, this may be a read error. The chain is built from TRBV6-1 and TRBJ2-7; 9 nucleotides match TRBD1. The CDR3 is 16 amino acids. CDR1 and CDR2 from the germline V gene are MNHNS and SASEGT. Losses at the gene ends were 3 bases for V and 7 bases for J; bases not matched to a gene: 13. CDR3 nucleotide sequence: TGTGCCAGCAGTGAGCGTGTGACAGGGGGGTTTGGTGAGCAGTACTTC. This encodes CASSERVTGGFGEQYF.

This rearrangement joins TRBV10-1 to TRBJ2-7; D remains ambiguous. The V gene lost 0 bases and the J gene lost 0 bases, with 12 bases spanning the gap. The CDR3 consists of 16 residues. In germline, CDR1 is WNHNN, CDR2 SYGVQD (reference sequence). CDR3 amino acids: CASSESRTADSYEQYF. The CDR3 DNA is TGCGCCAGCAGTGAGTCGAGAACTGCAGACTCCTACGAGCAGTACTTC.

This chain connects TRBV20-1 to TRBJ2-1, with D uncertain. With 6 bases removed from V and 3 bases from J, the gap between germline ends came to 12 bases. There are 13 residues in the CDR3. The V gene's germline CDR1 is DFQATT and CDR2 SNEGSKA (reference sequence). CDR3 nucleotide sequence: TGCAGTGCAGATAGCACGCACTACAATGAGCAGTTCTTC. Protein: CSADSTHYNEQFF.

This rearrangement joins TRBV25-1 to TRBJ1-1; TRBD1 is a possible D gene (6 bases). V lost 3 bases and J lost 4, with 12 bases in between. The CDR3 spans 14 residues. Per the germline V gene, CDR1 is MGHDK and CDR2 is SYGVNS. As DNA, the CDR3 is TGTGCCAGCAGTGAGGGGGGCAGGATCACTGAAGCTTTCTTT. This sequence encodes CASSEGGRITEAFF.

The chain recombines TRBV21-1 with TRBJ1-5; the table's D call, TRBD1, was not checked against the DNA. TRBV21-1 is classified as a pseudogene. The CDR3 runs to 21 residues. CDR3 protein: CASSPIRVGTGGFEGNQPQHF. DNA for the CDR3: TGTGCCAGCAGCCCCATCAGGGTCGGGACAGGGGGGTTTGAGGGCAATCAGCCCCAGCATTTT.

This clonotype was seen more than once but under ten times. The chain couples TRBV6-6 to TRBJ1-1, with unresolved D. This CDR3 is built from 13 residues. The V end was cut by 2 bases, the J end by 6 bases, with 10 bases between. Per the germline V gene, CDR1 is MNHNY and CDR2 is SVGAGI (reference sequence). The CDR3 loop is CASSYGNNAEAFF. CDR3 nucleotides: TGTGCCAGCAGTTACGGGAACAACGCTGAAGCTTTCTTT.

In its sample, this clonotype was seen many times. The V call is TRBV4-2, the J call TRBJ2-3; 11 positions match TRBD2. V lost 3 bases, J lost 4 bases, and 6 bases stayed unmatched. Per the germline V gene, CDR1 is LGHNA and CDR2 is YNFKEQ. This CDR3 comprises 16 residues. The CDR3 loop is CASSHKTSGVADTQYF. CDR3 nucleotides: TGTGCCAGCAGCCACAAGACTAGCGGGGTCGCAGATACGCAGTATTTT.

This clonotype was counted ten times or more. The chain has TRBV6-2 or TRBV6-3 and TRBJ1-5; D is uncertain. The CDR3 spans 15 residues. Germline CDR1 and CDR2: MNHEY and SVGEGT. The V and J ends lost 6 bases and 0 bases respectively, with 12 bases between them. CDR3 in amino acids: CASRSGRASNQPQHF. The DNA for the CDR3 is TGTGCCAGCAGATCCGGTAGGGCTAGCAATCAGCCCCAGCATTTT.

The chain carries TRBV6-2 or TRBV6-3 and TRBJ2-3, with D hard to call. With 6 bases removed from V and 1 base from J, the gap between germline ends came to 8 bases. This CDR3 has 13 residues. Per the germline V gene, CDR1 is MNHEY and CDR2 is SVGEGT. DNA of the CDR3: TGTGCCAGCAGGATAGGACGCACAGATACGCAGTATTTT. This encodes CASRIGRTDTQYF.

This sequence joins TRBV3-1 and TRBJ2-1; 14 nucleotides match TRBD2. The CDR3 covers 15 residues. The V gene's germline CDR1 is LGHDT and CDR2 YNNKEL (reference sequence). V trimming: 5 bases; J trimming: 10 bases; junction bases outside the gene matches: 7. The CDR3 DNA reads as TGTGCCAGCAGCGGACTAGCGGGGGGCCCATGGGAGCAGTTCTTC. Amino acids: CASSGLAGGPWEQFF.

In this sample, this clonotype turned up a few times. The chain links TRBV18 to TRBJ2-2, with no clear D. Trimming cost V 1 base and J 5 bases, with 2 bases left between them. Germline V gene lookup returns CDR1 KGHSH and CDR2 LQKENI. This CDR3 spans 12 amino acids. The chain's CDR3 is CASSPQTGELFF. The CDR3 nucleotides are TGTGCCAGCTCACCACAGACCGGGGAGCTGTTTTTT. Looking up the rest from reference TRBV18 and TRBJ2-2 gives the full variable domain: NAGVMQNPRHLVRRRGQEARLRCSPMKGHSHVYWYRQLPEEGLKFMVYLQKENIIDESGMPKERFSAEFPKEGPSILRIQQVVRGDSAAYFCASSPQTGELFFGEGSRLTVL.

This clonotype was observed a few times. The CDR3 nucleotides are TGTGCCAGCAGCGACAGGGTGGCCAACGTCCTGACTTTC. Translated: CASSDRVANVLTF. V is TRBV9 and J is TRBJ2-6; possibly TRBD1 for D (6 bases). The CDR3 consists of 13 residues. Looked up from germline, CDR1 is SGDLS and CDR2 is YYNGEE. Trimming pared 3 bases from V and 6 bases from J, leaving 7 bases between.

Ten or more counts support this clonotype. V gene TRBV18 combines with J gene TRBJ2-7; perhaps TRBD2 as D (6 bases). Germline CDR1 KGHSH, CDR2 LQKENI. V dropped 3 bases and J dropped 3 bases, with 18 bases sitting between them. The CDR3 is made up of 16 amino acids. As DNA, the CDR3 is TGTGCCAGCTCACCTCGTCCGGGAGAAGGGGACTACGAGCAGTACTTC. Its protein product is CASSPRPGEGDYEQYF.

As regards this clonotype: Sequence at one end of the junction differs from germline and may be a read error. V is TRBV12-3 or TRBV12-4 and J is TRBJ1-2; a weak D match, TRBD1 (6 bases). This CDR3 is 14 amino acids long. DNA for the CDR3: TGTGCCAGCAGTGCCCCCGGGACATCCTATGACTACACCTTC. Protein: CASSAPGTSYDYTF.

V usage is TRBV28 and J usage is TRBJ2-3; 10 positions agree with TRBD2. Per germline, CDR1 MDHEN and CDR2 SYDVKM. J gave up 6 bases and V 2 bases, and 14 bases lay outside the gene matches. The CDR3 length is 18 residues. The CDR3 here is CASSLISVGLAGEDTQYF. CDR3 nucleotides: TGTGCCAGCAGTTTAATATCGGTTGGGCTAGCGGGAGAGGATACGCAGTATTTT. Full variable domain (rest looked up from reference TRBV28 and TRBJ2-3): DVKVTQSSRYLVKRTGEKVFLECVQDMDHENMFWYRQDPGLGLRLIYFSYDVKMKEKGDIPEGYSVSREKKERFSLILESASTNQTSMYLCASSLISVGLAGEDTQYFGPGTRLTVL.

The gene calls are TRBV27 and TRBJ1-2; no firm D call. Germline CDR1 MNHEY, CDR2 SMNVEV (reference sequence). V was pared by 1 base and J by 2 bases, with 11 bases between. The CDR3 is made up of 15 amino acids. CDR3 sequence (DNA): TGTGCCAGCAGTTTATATGGGCTACAAAACTATGGCTACACCTTC. This sequence encodes CASSLYGLQNYGYTF.

This sequence joins TRBV20-1 and TRBJ2-3, with TRBD1 as a possible D gene (6 bases). Germline lookup yields CDR1 DFQATT and CDR2 SNEGSKA (reference sequence). The CDR3 sequence is 13 residues long. CDR3 region: CSYTGSSTDTQYF. The CDR3 DNA is TGCAGCTACACAGGGTCTAGCACAGATACGCAGTATTTT.

This clonotype showed up just once. The V gene is TRBV7-2, the J gene TRBJ2-2; possible D gene TRBD2, 6 bases. The CDR3 runs 16 residues. The V gene's germline CDR1 is SGHTA and CDR2 FQGNSA. V lost 5 bases and J 4 bases, leaving 17 bases between the germline ends. This CDR3 is CASSPSGQVLTGELFF. CDR3 in DNA: TGTGCCAGCAGCCCGAGCGGGCAGGTCCTCACCGGGGAGCTGTTTTTT.

The J gene is TRBJ1-1, the V gene TRBV27; unclear D gene. The CDR3 has 13 residues. V was cut by 3 bases and J by 5 bases, with 10 bases left in between. Germline V gene lookup returns CDR1 MNHEY and CDR2 SMNVEV (reference sequence). As DNA, the CDR3 is TGTGCCAGCAGTTTGGCTAAGGAGACTGAAGCTTTCTTT. Protein sequence: CASSLAKETEAFF.

The chain carries TRBV7-2 and TRBJ2-5; TRBD1 might be the D (5 bases). The J call is in doubt because the DNA end fits TRBJ2-1 better. The CDR3 consists of 15 residues. Germline V CDR1 and CDR2: SGHTA, FQGNSA. The CDR3, as DNA: TGTGCCAGCAGCTTAGTGGCAGGGTGGCAAGAGACCCAGTTCTTC. Amino acids: CASSLVAGWQETQFF.

In this sample, this clonotype turned up a few times. The chain carries TRBV9 and TRBJ2-1, with D perhaps TRBD1 (6 bases). Germline values: CDR1 SGDLS, CDR2 YYNGEE. The CDR3 sequence is 15 residues long. V dropped 0 bases and J dropped 6 bases, with 13 bases sitting between them. The CDR3 bases are TGTGCCAGCAGCGTAGATAACAGGGAAGGCAATGAGCAGTTCTTC. Its protein is CASSVDNREGNEQFF.

The chain employs TRBV2 and TRBJ2-1, with D perhaps TRBD1 or TRBD2 (6 bases each). There are 14 residues in the CDR3. From germline, CDR1 is SNHLY and CDR2 FYNNEI. Deletions cut 0 bases from V and 12 bases from J, with 15 bases between. The CDR3 DNA follows: TGTGCCAGCAGTGAAGCGGGGGGCGGGCGGATGCAGTTCTTC. Protein product: CASSEAGGGRMQFF. Supplemented by reference TRBV2 and TRBJ2-1, the full variable domain reads EPEVTQTPSHQVTQMGQEVILRCVPISNHLYFYWYRQILGQKVEFLVSFYNNEISEKSEIFDDQFSVERPDGSNFTLKIRSTKLEDSAMYFCASSEAGGGRMQFFGPGTRLTVL.

The chain has TRBV12-3 or TRBV12-4 and TRBJ2-4, with D possibly being TRBD1 or TRBD2 (5 bases each). The CDR3 is 17 residues long. V was clipped by 5 bases and J by 0 bases, with 17 bases between them. CDR3 in amino acids: CASSPRGRPLAKNIQYF. CDR3 in DNA: TGTGCCAGCAGTCCCCGGGGCAGGCCCTTAGCCAAAAACATTCAGTACTTC.

This clonotype appeared a few times. This sequence joins TRBV12-3 or TRBV12-4 and TRBJ2-6; D is ambiguous. V lost 7 bases, J lost 1 base, and 11 bases lay in between. The CDR3 has 15 amino acids. CDR3 residues: CASNLAPSGANVLTF. CDR3 coding DNA: TGTGCCAGCAACCTTGCCCCTTCTGGGGCCAACGTCCTGACTTTC.

The V gene is TRBV11-2, the J gene TRBJ2-7, with D possibly matching TRBD1 (5 bases). The CDR3 consists of 13 residues. The V and J ends lost 5 bases and 7 bases respectively, with 15 bases between them. From germline, CDR1 is SGHAT and CDR2 FQNNGV. CDR3 residues: CASSPGPYNEQYF. The CDR3 DNA reads as TGTGCCAGCAGCCCAGGGCCCTACAATGAGCAGTACTTC. The full variable domain, in which reference TRBV11-2 and TRBJ2-7 provide the parts outside the CDR3, is EAGVAQSPRYKIIEKRQSVAFWCNPISGHATLYWYQQILGQGPKLLIQFQNNGVVDDSQLPKDRFSAERLKGVDSTLKIQPAKLEDSAVYLCASSPGPYNEQYFGPGTRLTVT.